These 25 T cell receptor beta chains originate from one sample sequenced in a study of blood T cell repertoires in COVID-19. Clones were sequenced by immunoSEQ multiplex PCR, and TCRdb holds only the in-frame ones, with some missing. The sample includes roughly 250,000 clones, roughly 80% seen only once; the top ten take roughly 10%. Sample: peripheral blood. The receptors stem from a woman over 75 with acute or convalescent COVID-19.

The table lists this clone with a few counts. V gene TRBV18 combines with J gene TRBJ2-2, with D possibly matching TRBD2 (5 bases). Germline V gene sequence: CDR1 KGHSH, CDR2 LQKENI. The CDR3 is made up of 17 amino acids. V lost 0 bases to trimming and J lost 0 bases, with 11 bases between them. The CDR3 DNA reads as TGTGCCAGCTCACCACCGGGAGTAATAGCGAACACCGGGGAGCTGTTTTTT. Protein product: CASSPPGVIANTGELFF.

This chain joins TRBV5-1 and TRBJ1-2, with D possibly TRBD1 on 6 matching bases. The CDR3 runs to 14 residues. Germline loops: CDR1 SGHRS, CDR2 YFSETQ. Trimming left V 0 bases short and J 4 bases short, with 10 bases between. This CDR3 is CASSLDGGGYGYTF. Written as DNA, the CDR3 is TGCGCCAGCAGCTTGGATGGGGGCGGCTATGGCTACACCTTC.

The chain has TRBV29-1 and TRBJ2-1; perhaps TRBD2 as D (5 bases). CDR1 SQVTM and CDR2 ANQGSEA come from the germline V gene. Trimming took off 8 bases at V and 1 base at J, with 12 bases between the two ends. The CDR3 has 13 amino acids. CDR3 in amino acids: CSLLGGSYNEQFF. In DNA form, the CDR3 reads TGCAGCCTCCTTGGCGGGTCCTACAATGAGCAGTTCTTC.

The chain couples TRBV19 to TRBJ2-3, with 8 nucleotides matching TRBD1. The CDR3 has 15 residues. Germline trimming cut 7 bases from V and 2 bases from J; bases unmatched to any gene: 8. Looked up from germline, CDR1 is LNHDA and CDR2 is SQIVND (reference sequence). The CDR3 reads CASTRTGSLTDTQYF. The CDR3 DNA reads TGTGCCAGTACCAGGACAGGGTCCCTCACAGATACGCAGTATTTT.

This clone was found once. The V call is TRBV15, the J call TRBJ2-2, with TRBD1 matching 7 bases. V trimming: 0 bases; J trimming: 3 bases; junction bases outside the gene matches: 7. Germline V gives CDR1 LNHNV, CDR2 YYDKDF (reference sequence). The CDR3 consists of 17 residues. The CDR3 coding sequence is TGTGCCACCAGCAGAGATATAAAGGGGGCCCACACCGGGGAGCTGTTTTTT. It is translated as CATSRDIKGAHTGELFF. The full variable domain, completed using reference TRBV15 and TRBJ2-2, is DAMVIQNPRYQVTQFGKPVTLSCSQTLNHNVMYWYQQKSSQAPKLLFHYYDKDFNNEADTPDNFQSRRPNTSFCFLDIRSPGLGDTAMYLCATSRDIKGAHTGELFFGEGSRLTVL.

The chain links TRBV5-4 to TRBJ2-7, with D possibly being TRBD1 (6 bases). The CDR3 is 12 amino acids. Germline lookup yields CDR1 SGHNT and CDR2 YYREEE (reference sequence). V lost 7 bases and J 3 bases, leaving 11 bases between the germline ends. CDR3 amino acids: CASRDTVYEQYF. The CDR3 region has the DNA TGTGCCAGCCGGGACACGGTCTACGAGCAGTACTTC.

This chain joins TRBV18 and TRBJ1-1; no clear D gene. The ends were cut back, 4 bases at V and 3 bases at J, with 9 bases in the middle. This CDR3 region has 13 residues. Germline CDR1 KGHSH, CDR2 LQKENI. The CDR3 region has the DNA TGTGCCAGCTCACTAAACGGGGACACTGAAGCTTTCTTT. Translated, it gives CASSLNGDTEAFF.

The V and J genes are TRBV5-1 and TRBJ2-7, with D possibly being TRBD1 (7 bases). CDR1 SGHRS and CDR2 YFSETQ come from the germline V gene. The CDR3 consists of 15 residues. The V end was cut by 4 bases, the J end by 8 bases, with 22 bases between. The CDR3 loop is CASSPGGDSSTQQYF. The CDR3 nucleotides are TGCGCCAGCAGCCCGGGCGGGGACAGTTCTACGCAGCAGTACTTC.

The chain carries TRBV5-5 and TRBJ1-1, with 11 positions matching TRBD1. Unmatched junction bases numbered 10, after V lost 4 bases and J lost 8 bases. The germline gives CDR1 SGHKS, CDR2 YYEKEE (reference sequence). The CDR3 has 15 residues. The DNA for the CDR3 is TGTGCCAGCAGCATTTGGGACAGGGGGTTCAACGAAGCTTTCTTT. It encodes CASSIWDRGFNEAFF.

The CDR3 here is CASGGQGIGELFF. In nucleotides, the CDR3 is TGTGCCAGCGGGGGACAGGGGATCGGGGAGCTGTTTTTT. The rearrangement uses TRBV28 and TRBJ2-2, with TRBD1 matching 10 bases. The CDR3 length is 13 residues. V gave up 8 bases and J gave up 7 bases; unmatched junction bases: 4. Germline CDR1 MDHEN, CDR2 SYDVKM.

The J gene is TRBJ1-2, the V gene TRBV3-1 (or the pseudogene TRBV3-2); D is possibly TRBD1 (6 bases). Germline loops: CDR1 LGHDT, CDR2 YNNKEL (reference sequence). The CDR3 is 15 amino acids. The V end lost 0 bases, the J end lost 8 bases, and 16 bases lay between the germline ends. DNA for the CDR3: TGTGCCAGCAGCCAAGATAGGCTGTTGGGGGCCGGCTACACCTTC. Its translation: CASSQDRLLGAGYTF.

The chain recombines TRBV18 with TRBJ2-7, with TRBD1 as a possible D gene (5 bases). CDR1 is KGHSH, CDR2 LQKENI, per germline. The CDR3 runs 14 residues. Trimming cost V 6 bases and J 4 bases, with 16 bases left between them. The CDR3 sequence is CASSSAVGQYEQYF. The CDR3 DNA sequence: TGTGCCAGCTCCTCGGCGGTGGGGCAATACGAGCAGTACTTC.

The rearrangement joins TRBV30 to TRBJ2-2; tentative D call: TRBD1 (5 bases). The germline CDR1 and CDR2 sequences are GTSNPN and SVGIG (reference sequence). V shed 4 bases and J shed 2 bases, with 17 bases lying between them. The CDR3 is made up of 16 amino acids. The CDR3 DNA sequence: TGTGCCTGGACCAAACCCGGCAGGGAAAACACCGGGGAGCTGTTTTTT. This codes for CAWTKPGRENTGELFF.

The chain uses TRBV6-4 and TRBJ1-1, with D maybe TRBD1 (6 bases). The CDR3 has 13 amino acids. From germline, CDR1 is MRHNA and CDR2 SNTAGT. V dropped 4 bases and J dropped 5 bases, with 11 bases sitting between them. CDR3 loop: CASSATGWTEAFF. The CDR3 DNA sequence: TGTGCCAGCAGTGCCACAGGGTGGACTGAAGCTTTCTTT.

The rearrangement links TRBV30 to TRBJ1-1; D not certain. The V end lost 1 base, the J end lost 11 bases, and 23 bases lay between the germline ends. Germline CDR1 GTSNPN, CDR2 SVGIG (reference sequence). CDR3 length: 15 residues. The DNA for the CDR3 is TGTGCCTGGAGTGCTCGGGGAGCTGGGCATCGAATGGCTTTCTTT. Residues: CAWSARGAGHRMAFF.

The chain couples TRBV28 to TRBJ1-1, with 7 bases identical to TRBD1. The CDR3 loop spans 11 amino acids. Trimming removed 8 bases from V and 11 bases from J; junction bases left unmatched: 8. Germline V lookup: CDR1 MDHEN, CDR2 SYDVKM. CDR3 bases: TGTGCCAGCTACGTACAGGGGATGGCTTTCTTT. This gives the protein CASYVQGMAFF.

The J gene is TRBJ1-5, the V gene TRBV30; D is perhaps TRBD1 (6 bases). Looked up from germline, CDR1 is GTSNPN and CDR2 is SVGIG (reference sequence). The CDR3 length is 16 residues. The V end lost 4 bases, the J end lost 2 bases, and 18 bases lay between the germline ends. CDR3 protein: CAWTHKGGPGNQPQHF. The CDR3 nucleotides read TGTGCCTGGACCCATAAGGGGGGGCCGGGCAATCAGCCCCAGCATTTT.

Worth noting for this clone: One end of the junction is discordant with germline, which a read error may explain. The rearrangement joins TRBV7-7 to TRBJ2-7; no definite D call. The germline CDR1 and CDR2 sequences are SSHAT and FNYEAQ (reference sequence). The CDR3 sequence is 13 residues long. The CDR3 reads CASSLEPRHEQYF. The CDR3 nucleotides are TGTGCTAGCAGCTTAGAACCGCGGCACGAGCAGTACTTC.

The V and J genes are TRBV20-1 and TRBJ2-2; 8 nucleotides align to TRBD2. From germline, CDR1 is DFQATT and CDR2 SNEGSKA (reference sequence). The junction had 1 base not matched to a gene; V was cut back by 6 bases and J by 7 bases. The CDR3 has 11 amino acids. The CDR3 bases are TGCAGTGCCACTAGCGGCGGGGAGCTGTTTTTT. Encoded protein: CSATSGGELFF.

The chain combines TRBV28 with TRBJ1-6; D may be TRBD1 (6 bases). CDR1 is MDHEN and CDR2 is SYDVKM in the germline V gene. Trimming shortened V by 5 bases and J by 4 bases, and 15 bases separated the two germline ends. This CDR3 is 16 amino acids long. The CDR3 region has the DNA TGTGCCAGCAGTCGAGGGGGTGGCCGGTATAATTCACCCCTCCACTTT. It translates to CASSRGGGRYNSPLHF.

In this sample, this clone turned up once. The chain couples TRBV6-5 to TRBJ1-1, with 9 bases that match TRBD1. The CDR3 length is 15 residues. V trimming: 6 bases; J trimming: 4 bases; junction bases outside the gene matches: 9. Germline-derived CDR1 and CDR2 are MNHEY and SVGAGI. The CDR3 bases are TGTGCCAGCAGCACTACAGGGGGCGGTGGCACTGAAGCTTTCTTT. Its protein is CASSTTGGGGTEAFF.

The rearrangement uses TRBV10-3 and TRBJ1-5, with D perhaps matching TRBD1 (6 bases). V was clipped by 5 bases and J by 0 bases, with 11 bases between them. Germline CDR1 reads ENHRY; CDR2 reads SYGVKD. The CDR3 is 15 amino acids. CDR3 residues: CAISSGGLSNQPQHF. CDR3 bases: TGTGCCATCAGTAGCGGGGGCCTTAGCAATCAGCCCCAGCATTTT.

The CDR3 DNA sequence: TGTGCCAGCAGTTACCAGGGGGCGGGTGGCTACACCTTC. It codes for CASSYQGAGGYTF. The rearrangement links TRBV6-5 to TRBJ1-2; 8 bases match TRBD1. Germline V CDR1 and CDR2: MNHEY, SVGAGI. There are 13 residues in the CDR3. With V trimmed by 2 bases and J by 7 bases, 3 bases remained unmatched.

This chain uses TRBV9 with TRBJ1-1; 11 nucleotides agree with TRBD1. CDR1 and CDR2 from the germline V gene are SGDLS and YYNGEE. This CDR3 has 16 residues. J was trimmed by 4 bases and V by 3 bases; bases with no gene match: 8. The CDR3, as DNA: TGTGCCAGCAGCGGTGGGACAGGGGGATATATCACTGAAGCTTTCTTT. Translating gives CASSGGTGGYITEAFF.

With regard to this clone: This sample includes further DNA sequences coding for the same CDR3. The chain uses TRBV5-8 and TRBJ1-1, with TRBD1 matching over 8 bases. Germline V CDR1 and CDR2: SGHTS, YDEGEE. The trim removed 5 bases at V and 5 bases at J, leaving 8 bases unmatched. The CDR3 has 14 residues. The CDR3 loop reads CASSFDRGRTEAFF. The CDR3 DNA is TGTGCCAGCAGTTTCGACAGGGGAAGAACTGAAGCTTTCTTT.